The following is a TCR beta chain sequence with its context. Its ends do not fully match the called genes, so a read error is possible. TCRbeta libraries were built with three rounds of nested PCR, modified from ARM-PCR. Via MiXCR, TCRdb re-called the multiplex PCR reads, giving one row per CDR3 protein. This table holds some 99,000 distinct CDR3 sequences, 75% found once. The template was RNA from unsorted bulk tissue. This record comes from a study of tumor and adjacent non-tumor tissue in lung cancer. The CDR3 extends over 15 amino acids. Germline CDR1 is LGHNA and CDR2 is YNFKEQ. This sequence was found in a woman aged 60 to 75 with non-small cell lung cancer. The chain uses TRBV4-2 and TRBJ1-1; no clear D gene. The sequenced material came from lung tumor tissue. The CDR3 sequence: CASGQEAVVGTEAFF. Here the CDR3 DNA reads TGTGCCAGCGGGCAAGAGGCGGTTGTTGGCACTGAAGCTTTCTTC.